Below are 6 T cell receptor beta chains sequenced from a single sample in a study of human T cells and chemical hapten exposure. TCRdb recomputed calls from the RACE reads with MiXCR, one row per CDR3 protein. The table shows fewer than 85,000 distinct CDR3 sequences, with 7% to 9% occurring only once. Stated time point: healthy volunteer bleed at 6 weeks. The authors' total RNA extraction used unfractionated whole blood. Sequencing used whole blood. All receptors come from a male donor in good health. Some clones in this sample may be carry-over from other donors' samples.

CDR3 protein: CASSLESGGPYNEQFF. The CDR3 DNA is TGTGCCAGCAGTTTAGAAAGCGGGGGGCCCTACAATGAGCAGTTCTTC. This chain uses TRBV12-3 or TRBV12-4 with TRBJ2-1; 9 bases fit TRBD2. This CDR3 is 16 amino acids long. V was pared by 1 base and J by 2 bases, with 3 bases of the junction left unmatched.

As DNA, the CDR3 is TGTGCCAGCGGAGAGTTCTTCACTGAAGCTTTCTTT. Translated: CASGEFFTEAFF. The V call is TRBV27, the J call TRBJ1-1, with unresolved D. The CDR3 length is 12 residues. Germline CDR1 and CDR2: MNHEY and SMNVEV (reference sequence). V shed 8 bases and J shed 4 bases, with 11 bases lying between them.

This clonotype was seen repeatedly, ten times or more. The V and J genes are TRBV29-1 and TRBJ1-1, with 8 bases identical to TRBD1. The CDR3 has 14 amino acids. CDR1 is SQVTM, CDR2 ANQGSEA, per germline. V was pared by 7 bases and J by 3 bases, with 10 bases of the junction left unmatched. The CDR3 bases are TGCAGCGCGAGGACAGGGCTGTTGGACACTGAAGCTTTCTTT. Translation: CSARTGLLDTEAFF.

The V and J genes are TRBV20-1 and TRBJ1-1; D uncertain. V was pared by 3 bases and J by 4 bases, with 12 bases between. In germline, CDR1 is DFQATT, CDR2 SNEGSKA (reference sequence). The CDR3 extends over 13 amino acids. Here the CDR3 reads CSASRSMSTEAFF. In DNA, the CDR3 is TGCAGTGCTAGCCGATCAATGTCCACTGAAGCTTTCTTT.

This chain uses TRBV4-3 with TRBJ2-1; 8 bases are a match to TRBD1. Losses at the gene ends were 1 base for V and 5 bases for J; bases not matched to a gene: 10. In germline, CDR1 is LGHNA, CDR2 YSLEER. This CDR3 is 17 amino acids long. CDR3 region: CASSQVLAGGANNEQFF. The CDR3 coding sequence is TGCGCCAGCAGCCAAGTTTTGGCAGGGGGCGCAAACAATGAGCAGTTCTTC.

The chain employs TRBV20-1 and TRBJ1-5; 7 bases are a match to TRBD1. The CDR3 length is 16 residues. Germline trimming cut 3 bases from V and 2 bases from J; bases unmatched to any gene: 10. Per the germline V gene, CDR1 is DFQATT and CDR2 is SNEGSKA (reference sequence). CDR3 DNA sequence: TGCAGTGCTAGGGCTCAGGGGGGATTTCGCAATCAGCCCCAGCATTTT. Translating it yields CSARAQGGFRNQPQHF.